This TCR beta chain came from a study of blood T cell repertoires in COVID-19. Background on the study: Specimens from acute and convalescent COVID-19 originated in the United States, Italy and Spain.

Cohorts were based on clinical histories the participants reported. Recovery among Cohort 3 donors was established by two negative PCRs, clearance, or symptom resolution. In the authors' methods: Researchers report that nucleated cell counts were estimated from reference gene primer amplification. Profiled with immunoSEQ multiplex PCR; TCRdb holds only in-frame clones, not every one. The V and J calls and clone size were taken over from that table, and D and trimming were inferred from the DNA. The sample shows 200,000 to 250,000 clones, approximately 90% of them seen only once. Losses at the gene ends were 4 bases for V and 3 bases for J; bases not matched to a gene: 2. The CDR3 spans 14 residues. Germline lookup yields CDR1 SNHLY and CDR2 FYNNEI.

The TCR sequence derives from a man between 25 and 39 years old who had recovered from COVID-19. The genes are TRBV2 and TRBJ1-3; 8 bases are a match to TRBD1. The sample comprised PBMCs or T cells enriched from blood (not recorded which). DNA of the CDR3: TGTGCCAGCAGTGTGGACAGGGTTGGAAACACCATATATTTT. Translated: CASSVDRVGNTIYF.